The 5 T cell receptor beta chains below were found in one sample sequenced in a study of T cells in Graves' hyperthyroidism and ophthalmopathy (dated by TCRdb to the late 2010s). The receptor library was made with multiplex PCR. This sample was sequenced with an Illumina HiSeq 2000. TCR beta CDR3 regions were amplified from RNA transcripts. The TCR CDR3 was subjected to a first round of RT-PCR using the HTBI primer set and the Qiagen OneStep RT-PCR kit. In-frame beta chains were kept once TCRdb had trimmed the public reads at Q25 with fastp and called clones with MiXCR. When rows share a CDR3 protein, they turn into one entry using the most common DNA and genes. The sample table shows 700,000 or so distinct CDR3 sequences, and around 13% are seen once. The top ten clones comprise roughly an eighth of the sample. Sequencing input: blood. The receptor source for this set is a woman aged 45-60 years with Graves' ophthalmopathy.

This clonotype was counted a few times. V and J are TRBV30 and TRBJ1-3; D is unresolved. This CDR3 region has 15 residues. V was cut by 1 base and J by 0 bases, with 10 bases left in between. Germline V gene sequence: CDR1 GTSNPN, CDR2 SVGIG (reference sequence). DNA of the CDR3: TGTGCCTGGAGTGAATGGTTCAGCTCTGGAAACACCATATATTTT. It translates to CAWSEWFSSGNTIYF. The full variable domain, rest sourced from reference TRBV30 and TRBJ1-3, is SQTIHQWPATLVQPVGSPLSLECTVEGTSNPNLYWYRQAAGRGLQLLFYSVGIGQISSEVPQNLSASRPQDRQFILSSKKLLLSDSGFYLCAWSEWFSSGNTIYFGEGSWLTVV.

This clonotype appeared many times. The rearrangement links TRBV18 to TRBJ2-7; D may be TRBD1 (6 bases). The germline gives CDR1 KGHSH, CDR2 LQKENI. The length of the CDR3 is 13 residues. V was cut by 8 bases and J by 3 bases, with 14 bases left in between. This chain's CDR3 is CASAGELGYEQYF. Written as DNA, the CDR3 is TGTGCCAGCGCAGGGGAGTTGGGCTACGAGCAGTACTTC.

At least ten counts were recorded for this clonotype. This chain joins TRBV12-3 or TRBV12-4 and TRBJ1-5, with D perhaps matching TRBD1 (5 bases). V was shortened by 3 bases and J by 5 bases, with 17 bases between the two germline ends. The CDR3 is made up of 16 amino acids. The CDR3 loop is CASSFLGRGGDQPQHF. CDR3 DNA sequence: TGTGCCAGCAGTTTTTTGGGGAGGGGCGGGGATCAGCCCCAGCATTTT.

This clonotype has a handful of counts. This chain joins TRBV30 and TRBJ1-5; D possibly corresponds to TRBD1 (5 bases). Deletions cut 1 base from V and 5 bases from J, with 12 bases between. Germline CDR1 GTSNPN, CDR2 SVGIG (reference sequence). The CDR3 is 14 residues long. CDR3 coding DNA: TGTGCCTGGAGTGCAGTGGGGGGTCATCAGCCCCAGCATTTT. This encodes CAWSAVGGHQPQHF.

This clonotype was seen more than once but under ten times. The CDR3 sequence: CASRGDRGRSYEQYF. The CDR3 DNA sequence: TGTGCCAGCAGAGGCGACAGGGGACGCTCCTACGAGCAGTACTTC. The gene calls are TRBV28 and TRBJ2-7; 8 nucleotides match TRBD1. The CDR3 runs to 15 residues. Germline-derived CDR1 and CDR2 are MDHEN and SYDVKM. With 6 bases clipped from V and 0 bases from J, the junction kept 7 bases outside the gene matches.